This T cell receptor (beta chain) was found in a study of cytomegalovirus exposure and HLA in healthy donors. About the study: The approximately 120 validation repertoires and the approximately 670 first-cohort repertoires shared a platform, a later analysis reported. The study, taken as a whole, reports: The study put under 200 TCR beta chains on its list as cytomegalovirus-associated. In vitro, three CMV-associated chains proved specific for CMV antigens. For most TCR sequences rarity was the rule, although some public TCRs occurred in many donors.

On this clone itself: The antigen is not known.

The CDR3 is 16 residues long. V was pared by 3 bases and J by 8 bases, with 20 bases between. The germline gives CDR1 SGHRS, CDR2 YFSETQ. Clones were read by immunoSEQ multiplex PCR, and TCRdb kept only the in-frame ones, dropping some. The table has hundreds of thousands of clones, roughly 91% seen once. The TCR comes from a woman between 18 and 29 years old in good health and CMV-seropositive. The sequenced sample consisted of PBMCs. V usage is TRBV5-1 and J usage is TRBJ1-4, with D possibly matching TRBD1 (6 bases). The CDR3, as DNA: TGCGCCAGCAGCTCCCCACAGCGCGGACAGCCCGAAAAACTGTTTTTT. Translating gives CASSSPQRGQPEKLFF.